These 22 T cell receptor beta chains share one sample of origin, sequenced in a study of identical twins. TCRdb passed the 5' RACE reads through MiXCR, listing each CDR3 protein once. The sample holds 1.5 million to 2 million distinct CDR3 sequences; under 35% are singletons and the top ten take about 0.27%. The sample taken for sequencing was cord blood. The receptor source for this set is a newborn girl in good health.

This clonotype turned up a few times. The chain uses TRBV25-1 and TRBJ2-7; TRBD2 agrees at 11 bases. Germline-derived CDR1 and CDR2 are MGHDK and SYGVNS. V lost 3 bases and J lost 0; bases outside the gene matches: 4. The CDR3 totals 16 residues. CDR3 residues: CASSDSGTSGSYEQYF. DNA of the CDR3: TGTGCCAGCAGTGACTCCGGGACTAGCGGCTCCTACGAGCAGTACTTC.

This clonotype came up a few times. The chain uses TRBV12-3 or TRBV12-4 and TRBJ2-1; 9 bases are a match to TRBD2. With 6 bases clipped from V and 1 base from J, the junction kept 4 bases outside the gene matches. This CDR3 is built from 15 residues. The CDR3 reads CASRKTSGSYNEQFF. The CDR3 DNA is TGTGCCAGCAGAAAAACTAGCGGGTCCTACAATGAGCAGTTCTTC.

This clonotype occurred a few times. The rearrangement links TRBV6-2 or TRBV6-3 to TRBJ2-5; unclear D gene. This CDR3 has 14 amino acids. V gave up 6 bases and J gave up 1 base, with 12 bases separating them. The germline V gene encodes CDR1 MNHEY and CDR2 SVGEGT. As DNA, the CDR3 is TGTGCCAGCAGACTCGGCCGAGCCCAAGAGACCCAGTACTTC. This codes for CASRLGRAQETQYF.

This clonotype has just a few counts. This chain uses TRBV18 with TRBJ2-7; the match to TRBD2 covers 7 bases. This CDR3 has 13 residues. V gave up 4 bases and J gave up 3 bases; unmatched junction bases: 3. CDR1 KGHSH and CDR2 LQKENI come from the germline V gene. The CDR3 DNA is TGTGCCAGCTCACGGGGAGGGGTCTACGAGCAGTACTTC. As protein: CASSRGGVYEQYF.

This clonotype was counted between two and nine times. The CDR3 loop is CSARESPPYGYTF. CDR3 DNA: TGCAGTGCTAGGGAATCTCCCCCTTATGGCTACACCTTC. V is TRBV20-1 and J is TRBJ1-2, with D uncertain. V was cut by 3 bases and J by 5 bases, with 13 bases left in between. The CDR3 runs to 13 residues. The germline V gene has CDR1 DFQATT and CDR2 SNEGSKA (reference sequence).

J is TRBJ2-4 and V is TRBV20-1, with 12 nucleotides matching TRBD2. The DNA end lines up better with TRBJ2-7; the J call may be wrong. Germline V gene data show CDR1 as DFQATT and CDR2 as SNEGSKA (reference sequence). CDR3 size: 17 residues. The CDR3 sequence is CSARDRSSGRVILEQYF. CDR3 bases: TGCAGTGCTAGAGATCGCTCTAGCGGGAGGGTCATCCTCGAGCAGTACTTC.

This chain joins TRBV24-1 and TRBJ2-1, with 9 nucleotides matching TRBD1. The CDR3 extends over 15 amino acids. Germline V gene lookup returns CDR1 KGHDR and CDR2 SFDVKD. The ends lost 0 bases at V and 7 bases at J; junction bases unmatched: 3. The CDR3 DNA sequence: TGTGCCACCAGTGATTTGAAGGACAGGGGTAATGAGCAGTTCTTC. Translating it yields CATSDLKDRGNEQFF.

As concerns this clonotype: A single base separates this from a much larger clone, so it may be a read error. The rearrangement links TRBV12-3 or TRBV12-4 to TRBJ2-7; no firm D call. This CDR3 has 12 amino acids. CDR3 DNA sequence: TGTGCCAGCAGAGAAGACACCTACGGGCAGTACTTC. Translated: CASREDTYGQYF.

The chain joins TRBV20-1 to TRBJ2-7; 7 bases are shared with TRBD1. This CDR3 has 15 amino acids. Germline values: CDR1 DFQATT, CDR2 SNEGSKA (reference sequence). Germline trimming cut 6 bases from V and 0 bases from J; bases unmatched to any gene: 11. The CDR3 DNA follows: TGCAGTGCCGGGCTGGGACAGCAGGGCTCCTACGAGCAGTACTTC. It translates to CSAGLGQQGSYEQYF.

The chain uses TRBV20-1 and TRBJ2-5, with D possibly matching TRBD2 (5 bases). The tail of the sequence fits TRBJ2-4 better, so the J call may be wrong. The germline gives CDR1 DFQATT, CDR2 SNEGSKA (reference sequence). The CDR3 totals 13 residues. CDR3: CSAPTTSEDIQYF. CDR3 in DNA: TGCAGTGCCCCGACTACCAGCGAGGACATTCAGTACTTC.

The sample holds a few counts of this clonotype. The chain is built from TRBV28 and TRBJ1-2; D is unresolved. CDR1 is MDHEN, CDR2 SYDVKM, per germline. The CDR3 spans 13 residues. Trimming took off 8 bases at V and 2 bases at J, with 12 bases between the two ends. CDR3 region: CASSGSPNYGYTF. The CDR3 bases are TGTGCCAGCTCGGGCAGCCCCAACTATGGCTACACCTTC.

This clonotype has just a few counts. V and J are TRBV6-2 or TRBV6-3 and TRBJ2-5; 9 bases are shared with TRBD2. The length of the CDR3 is 15 residues. After removal of 2 bases from V and 11 bases from J, the junction contained 12 bases not matched to a gene. Per the germline V gene, CDR1 is MNHEY and CDR2 is SVGEGT. The CDR3 loop is CASSYPRTSASGQYF. CDR3 in DNA: TGTGCCAGCAGTTACCCGAGGACTAGCGCCAGCGGACAGTACTTC.

V and J are TRBV12-3 or TRBV12-4 and TRBJ1-2, with TRBD1 as a possible D gene (5 bases). The CDR3 consists of 11 residues. V lost 5 bases to trimming and J lost 8 bases, with 9 bases between them. CDR3 sequence (DNA): TGTGCCAGCAGTATAGGGGAGGGCTACACCTTC. Protein product: CASSIGEGYTF.

This clonotype was detected a few times. This chain joins TRBV28 and TRBJ2-5; TRBD2 matches 9 bases. V was pared by 7 bases and J by 1 base, with 7 bases of the junction left unmatched. CDR3 length: 15 residues. Looked up from germline, CDR1 is MDHEN and CDR2 is SYDVKM. The CDR3 DNA follows: TGTGCCAGCAAAACTAGCGGGCTACTCCAAGAGACCCAGTACTTC. Translated, it gives CASKTSGLLQETQYF.

This clonotype has only one observation. The J gene is TRBJ2-4, the V gene TRBV10-1, with 11 positions matching TRBD2. The J call may be in error: the DNA end matches TRBJ2-5 better. The CDR3 extends over 16 amino acids. Germline V gene data show CDR1 as WNHNN and CDR2 as SYGVQD (reference sequence). The CDR3 bases are TGCGCCAGCAGTGAGTCGACGACTAGCGGGGAAGAGACCCAGTACTTC. It translates to CASSESTTSGEETQYF.

The chain links TRBV7-9 to TRBJ1-1; 7 bases match TRBD1. The CDR3 consists of 11 residues. Germline CDR1 reads SEHNR; CDR2 reads FQNEAQ (reference sequence). The J segment lost 3 bases and the V segment lost 11 bases, leaving 3 bases of the junction unmatched. CDR3 protein: CAHGQDTEAFF. DNA for the CDR3: TGTGCCCACGGACAGGACACTGAAGCTTTCTTT.

This clonotype turned up a few times. The chain combines TRBV27 with TRBJ1-5; TRBD1 might be the D (5 bases). The V gene lost 3 bases and the J gene lost 2 bases, with 11 bases spanning the gap. Looked up from germline, CDR1 is MNHEY and CDR2 is SMNVEV (reference sequence). The length of the CDR3 is 15 residues. The DNA for the CDR3 is TGTGCCAGCAGTTTTCAAGGGGCTGGCAATCAGCCCCAGCATTTT. Translation: CASSFQGAGNQPQHF.

The genes are TRBV3-1 and TRBJ2-1, with D unclear. Germline-derived CDR1 and CDR2 are LGHDT and YNNKEL (reference sequence). The CDR3 has 15 amino acids. The ends were cut back, 0 bases at V and 3 bases at J, with 9 bases in the middle. CDR3: CASSQDNAYYNEQFF. The DNA for the CDR3 is TGTGCCAGCAGCCAAGATAACGCCTACTACAATGAGCAGTTCTTC.

This clonotype came up many times. V is TRBV7-8 and J is TRBJ2-5; D is unclear. V gave up 5 bases and J gave up 2 bases, with 21 bases separating them. CDR3 length equals 17 residues. The germline gives CDR1 SGHVS, CDR2 FQNEAQ. In nucleotides, the CDR3 is TGTGCCAGCAGCCTATCATTATCCGGCCGGGTTCAAGAGACCCAGTACTTC. It codes for CASSLSLSGRVQETQYF.

The rearrangement uses TRBV29-1 and TRBJ2-3; 7 bases fit TRBD1. The CDR3 totals 15 residues. Germline V CDR1 and CDR2: SQVTM, ANQGSEA. Germline trimming cut 7 bases from V and 0 bases from J; bases unmatched to any gene: 10. As DNA, the CDR3 is TGCAGCGCTGAGATAGTGGACAGGAGCACAGATACGCAGTATTTT. It encodes CSAEIVDRSTDTQYF.

The sample holds a few counts of this clonotype. The chain recombines TRBV28 with TRBJ2-7; D may be TRBD1 or TRBD2 (5 bases each). From germline, CDR1 is MDHEN and CDR2 SYDVKM. The CDR3 is 15 amino acids. V was clipped by 6 bases and J by 3 bases, with 18 bases between them. The CDR3 reads CASRGRAGTLYEQYF. The CDR3 DNA reads as TGTGCCAGCAGGGGGAGAGCAGGGACCCTCTACGAGCAGTACTTC.

The rearrangement links TRBV5-1 to TRBJ2-1; 8 positions agree with TRBD2. Per the germline V gene, CDR1 is SGHRS and CDR2 is YFSETQ. V lost 2 bases to trimming and J lost 8 bases; unmatched junction nucleotides: 12. The CDR3 is made up of 16 amino acids. The CDR3, as DNA: TGCGCCAGCAGCTTACCAGGACTAGCCTCCGGAGATGAGCAGTTCTTC. This codes for CASSLPGLASGDEQFF. Full variable domain (missing parts from reference TRBV5-1 and TRBJ2-1): KAGVTQTPRYLIKTRGQQVTLSCSPISGHRSVSWYQQTPGQGLQFLFEYFSETQRNKGNFPGRFSGRQFSNSRSEMNVSTLELGDSALYLCASSLPGLASGDEQFFGPGTRLTVL.